These 32 T cell receptor beta chains came from one sample sequenced in a study of Tregs in tolerant kidney transplant recipients. Using immunoSEQ multiplex PCR, the repertoire was profiled, and TCRdb retains in-frame clones only, with some absent. Of around 50,000 clones in the sample, roughly 90% are singletons; the top ten hold about 16%. Recipients received nonmyeloablative bone marrow transplants from related graft donors, with transient mixed chimerism. The sample here was CD8+ T cells from blood (PBMCs), taken 12 months after the transplant. These TCRs come from a human patient who received a combined kidney and bone marrow transplant. Among the T cells, some may be from the graft donor.

J is TRBJ1-3 and V is TRBV5-6; possible D gene TRBD1, 5 bases. The germline V gene encodes CDR1 SGHDT and CDR2 YYEEEE. The V gene lost 4 bases and the J gene lost 0 bases, with 17 bases spanning the gap. CDR3 length: 17 residues. CDR3 DNA: TGTGCCAGCAGCGCGATACCAGGGTCCCCCTCTGGAAACACCATATATTTT. Encoded protein: CASSAIPGSPSGNTIYF.

V and J are TRBV9 and TRBJ1-2; 7 nucleotides align to TRBD1. The CDR3 consists of 15 residues. Per the germline V gene, CDR1 is SGDLS and CDR2 is YYNGEE. Unmatched junction bases numbered 6, after V lost 3 bases and J lost 1 base. CDR3 amino acids: CASSATGALNYGYTF. The CDR3, as DNA: TGTGCCAGCAGCGCAACAGGGGCCCTTAACTATGGCTACACCTTC.

A single count supports this clone. The CDR3 DNA sequence: TGTGCCAGCAGCTTAGGTTACAGGGGGTATGGCTACACCTTC. It codes for CASSLGYRGYGYTF. This sequence joins TRBV13 and TRBJ1-2; 8 nucleotides line up with TRBD1. V lost 0 bases, J lost 5 bases, and 2 bases stayed unmatched. Germline loops: CDR1 PRHDT, CDR2 FYEKMQ (reference sequence). The CDR3 is 14 amino acids.

The chain joins TRBV27 to TRBJ1-1, with TRBD1 matching 7 bases. This CDR3 comprises 15 residues. V gave up 5 bases and J gave up 4 bases; unmatched junction bases: 10. Germline assignment: CDR1 MNHEY and CDR2 SMNVEV (reference sequence). The CDR3 sequence is CASSLLQGRATEAFF. CDR3 coding DNA: TGTGCCAGCAGTCTCTTACAGGGGCGGGCCACTGAAGCTTTCTTT.

Note on this clone: One end of the junction fails to match germline, which may point to a read error. The chain links TRBV11-3 to TRBJ2-3, with 10 bases matching TRBD2. CDR3 length equals 14 residues. CDR1 SGHNT and CDR2 YENEEA come from the germline V gene. The CDR3 DNA follows: TGTGCCAGCAGGTTAGCGGGAGGATCAGATACGCAGTATTTT. It yields the protein CASRLAGGSDTQYF.

The chain carries TRBV2 and TRBJ2-5, with 9 bases that match TRBD2. In germline, CDR1 is SNHLY, CDR2 FYNNEI. With 6 bases clipped from V and 3 bases from J, the junction kept 14 bases outside the gene matches. The length of the CDR3 is 17 residues. The CDR3, as DNA: TGTGCCAGCAGAACCGGGACTAGCCTACACCGAGAAGAGACCCAGTACTTC. Translated: CASRTGTSLHREETQYF.

As regards this clone: One end of the junction is discordant with germline, which a read error may explain. The same CDR3 is also encoded by other DNA sequences in this sample. V and J are TRBV7-6 and TRBJ1-6; TRBD1 agrees at 7 bases. This CDR3 is 14 amino acids long. Germline-derived CDR1 and CDR2 are SGHVS and FNYEAQ. Here the CDR3 DNA reads TGTGCCAGCAGCCGGGACAGCTCAAATTCCCCCCTCCACTTT. It translates to CASSRDSSNSPLHF.

This chain connects TRBV19 to TRBJ2-3, with D maybe TRBD2 (6 bases). V was cut by 2 bases and J by 6 bases, with 15 bases left in between. Germline-derived CDR1 and CDR2 are LNHDA and SQIVND (reference sequence). There are 15 residues in the CDR3. CDR3 bases: TGTGCCAGTAGTATACTAGCGTCATTTAGCGATACGCAGTATTTT. Protein: CASSILASFSDTQYF.

This clone was seen a few times. The chain uses TRBV7-6 and TRBJ2-1; 14 nucleotides match TRBD2. The CDR3 is made up of 14 amino acids. CDR1 and CDR2 from the germline V gene are SGHVS and FNYEAQ. V gave up 5 bases and J gave up 10 bases; unmatched junction bases: 4. The CDR3 coding sequence is TGTGCCAGCAGCCCGGGACTAGCGGGAGACGAGCAGTTCTTC. Translated, it gives CASSPGLAGDEQFF. Full variable domain (rest looked up from reference TRBV7-6 and TRBJ2-1): GAGVSQSPRYKVTKRGQDVALRCDPISGHVSLYWYRQALGQGPEFLTYFNYEAQQDKSGLPNDRFSAERPEGSISTLTIQRTEQRDSAMYRCASSPGLAGDEQFFGPGTRLTVL.

The chain is built from TRBV7-9 and TRBJ2-7, with D unresolved. V was shortened by 5 bases and J by 2 bases, with 7 bases between the two germline ends. The CDR3 is made up of 12 amino acids. Germline V CDR1 and CDR2: SEHNR, FQNEAQ (reference sequence). CDR3 loop: CASSLSPYEQYF. For the CDR3, the DNA is TGTGCCAGCAGCCTCTCCCCCTACGAGCAGTACTTC.

This clone was seen a single time. The V call is TRBV6-5, the J call TRBJ2-7; perhaps TRBD2 as D (5 bases). The CDR3 extends over 12 amino acids. CDR1 MNHEY and CDR2 SVGAGI come from the germline V gene. The V gene lost 8 bases and the J gene lost 0 bases, with 8 bases spanning the gap. The CDR3, as DNA: TGTGCCAGCGGGAGCAACTCCTACGAGCAGTACTTC. Amino acids: CASGSNSYEQYF.

The rearrangement uses TRBV12-5 and TRBJ2-4; the D gene is possibly TRBD2 (5 bases). Trimming took off 2 bases at V and 5 bases at J, with 7 bases between the two ends. The CDR3 loop spans 13 amino acids. Looked up from germline, CDR1 is LGHNT and CDR2 is FRNRAP. The CDR3 nucleotides are TGTGCTAGTGGTTTGCGGGGTCAAAACATTCAGTACTTC. Translation gives CASGLRGQNIQYF. The variable domain in full, completed from reference TRBV12-5 and TRBJ2-4, reads DARVTQTPRHKVTEMGQEVTMRCQPILGHNTVFWYRQTMMQGLELLAYFRNRAPLDDSGMPKDRFSAEMPDATLATLKIQPSEPRDSAVYFCASGLRGQNIQYFGAGTRLSVL.

As concerns this clone: One end of the junction does not line up with germline, which may come from a read error. This rearrangement joins TRBV4-1 to TRBJ1-5; D ambiguous. Germline lookup yields CDR1 MGHRA and CDR2 YSYEKL. CDR3 length: 19 amino acids. CDR3 bases: TGCGCCAGCAGCAAAGAGGGCTACTTATCCGCCGATAGCAATCAGCCCCAGCATTTT. Protein: CASSKEGYLSADSNQPQHF.

For the CDR3, the DNA is TGTGCCAGCAGTTTGCGTAGGCTTAGCACTACAGATACGCAGTATTTT. It encodes CASSLRRLSTTDTQYF. This sequence joins TRBV28 and TRBJ2-3; D uncertain. Germline lookup yields CDR1 MDHEN and CDR2 SYDVKM. The CDR3 runs 16 residues. Trimming took 3 bases from V and 3 from J, leaving 16 bases between them.

The V and J genes are TRBV29-1 and TRBJ2-3; D remains ambiguous. Germline-derived CDR1 and CDR2 are SQVTM and ANQGSEA. Trimming stripped 5 bases from V and 5 bases from J, with 5 bases between. CDR3 length: 10 residues. As DNA, the CDR3 is TGCAGCGTTCAGATAGATACGCAGTATTTT. Residues: CSVQIDTQYF.

CDR3 DNA sequence: TGTGCCAGCAGTATTTACAGGGAGCACGAGCAGTACTTC. Protein: CASSIYREHEQYF. This chain joins TRBV6-4 and TRBJ2-5, with D maybe TRBD1 (6 bases). The tail of the sequence fits TRBJ2-7 better, so the J call may be wrong. This CDR3 contains 13 residues. Per the germline V gene, CDR1 is MRHNA and CDR2 is SNTAGT.

This chain joins TRBV4-3 and TRBJ2-1; tentative D call: TRBD2 (5 bases). The CDR3 covers 14 residues. Between the trimmed V and J ends, which lost 5 bases and 2 bases, there was a span of 10 bases. CDR1 and CDR2 (germline): LGHNA, YSLEER. Written as DNA, the CDR3 is TGCGCCAGCAGCTCCCGGGGAACCTACAATGAGCAGTTCTTC. The encoded protein is CASSSRGTYNEQFF.

This sequence joins TRBV9 and TRBJ2-7; 13 positions match TRBD2. J lost 5 bases, V lost 4 bases, and 3 bases had no gene match. Germline V gene sequence: CDR1 SGDLS, CDR2 YYNGEE. This CDR3 has 14 residues. The CDR3 sequence is CASSPTSGRHEQYF. DNA of the CDR3: TGTGCCAGCAGCCCGACTAGCGGGAGGCACGAGCAGTACTTC.

This clone rates as large. The rearrangement links TRBV4-3 to TRBJ1-5; possible D gene TRBD1, 5 bases. The germline V gene encodes CDR1 LGHNA and CDR2 YSLEER. V was shortened by 4 bases and J by 5 bases, with 15 bases between the two germline ends. CDR3 length: 15 residues. The CDR3 DNA reads as TGCGCCAGCAGCCCTCGTGGGGGGGTGGATCAGCCCCAGCATTTT. Translating gives CASSPRGGVDQPQHF.

V usage is TRBV13 and J usage is TRBJ2-2; D is ambiguous. The CDR3 runs 14 residues. CDR1 is PRHDT and CDR2 is FYEKMQ in the germline V gene (reference sequence). Trimming left V 6 bases short and J 3 bases short, with 11 bases between. CDR3 DNA sequence: TGTGCCAGCAGTCGGGTCTCGGACACCGGGGAGCTGTTTTTT. This encodes CASSRVSDTGELFF.

This clone has just a few counts. This sequence joins TRBV28 and TRBJ2-1, with a weak D call TRBD1 (6 bases). The V end lost 6 bases, the J end lost 5 bases, and 11 bases lay between the germline ends. Germline CDR1 and CDR2: MDHEN and SYDVKM. The CDR3 sequence is 13 residues long. CDR3 nucleotides: TGTGCCAGCAGCGTGGACAGTAACAATGAGCAGTTCTTC. This encodes CASSVDSNNEQFF.

This rearrangement joins TRBV7-9 to TRBJ2-1; D gene uncertain. The germline V and J ends were trimmed by 1 base and 9 bases, with 7 bases remaining between them. The CDR3 extends over 12 amino acids. Per the germline V gene, CDR1 is SEHNR and CDR2 is FQNEAQ (reference sequence). Here the CDR3 DNA reads TGTGCCAGCAGCTTAGGCTCCAGTGAGCAGTTCTTC. Translation: CASSLGSSEQFF.

This rearrangement joins TRBV7-9 to TRBJ2-1, with TRBD2 identical over 7 bases. Germline loops: CDR1 SEHNR, CDR2 FQNEAQ (reference sequence). The V gene end was trimmed by 4 bases and the J gene end by 4 bases; junction bases not matched to a gene: 7. The CDR3 has 15 residues. CDR3 coding DNA: TGTGCCAGCAGCTCCGGACTAGGCGGGTACAATGAGCAGTTCTTC. This translates into CASSSGLGGYNEQFF.

By its share, this clone is medium-sized (0.01 to 0.1%). The rearrangement links TRBV14 to TRBJ1-6; D not resolved. This CDR3 has 13 amino acids. The germline gives CDR1 SGHDN, CDR2 FVKESK. V lost 6 bases and J 10 bases, leaving 13 bases between the germline ends. The CDR3 sequence: CASSPALRSPLHF. CDR3 coding DNA: TGTGCCAGCAGTCCCGCCCTCAGGTCACCCCTCCACTTT.

The chain links TRBV5-6 to TRBJ1-2; 7 positions match TRBD1. Germline assignment: CDR1 SGHDT and CDR2 YYEEEE. The junction had 12 bases not matched to a gene; V was cut back by 1 base and J by 6 bases. The CDR3 is 16 amino acids. CDR3 nucleotide sequence: TGTGCCAGCAGCTTGAATCCCAGGGGGGATTTGGATGGCTACACCTTC. The encoded protein is CASSLNPRGDLDGYTF.

The gene calls are TRBV10-3 and TRBJ2-3, with TRBD2 matching 8 bases. The ends lost 6 bases at V and 1 base at J; junction bases unmatched: 6. The length of the CDR3 is 15 residues. Per germline, CDR1 ENHRY and CDR2 SYGVKD. CDR3 DNA: TGTGCCATCAGGGGTATTAGCGGGGGCACAGATACGCAGTATTTT. Protein sequence: CAIRGISGGTDTQYF.

The sample holds a few counts of this clone. This chain links TRBV4-3 with TRBJ1-4, with D unresolved. The CDR3 consists of 15 residues. With 2 bases removed from V and 6 bases from J, the gap between germline ends came to 13 bases. Germline assignment: CDR1 LGHNA and CDR2 YSLEER. This CDR3 is CASSQSEESYEKLFF. The CDR3 DNA is TGCGCCAGCAGCCAATCTGAGGAAAGCTATGAAAAACTGTTTTTT.

This chain links TRBV28 with TRBJ2-1; TRBD2 matches 12 bases. CDR3 length: 18 residues. With 2 bases clipped from V and 0 bases from J, the junction kept 5 bases outside the gene matches. In germline, CDR1 is MDHEN, CDR2 SYDVKM. CDR3 sequence reads: CASSLPSGRVSSYNEQFF. In nucleotides, the CDR3 is TGTGCCAGCAGTTTACCTAGCGGGAGGGTTAGCTCCTACAATGAGCAGTTCTTC.

The rearrangement joins TRBV27 to TRBJ2-1; D not resolved. In germline, CDR1 is MNHEY, CDR2 SMNVEV (reference sequence). The ends were cut back, 4 bases at V and 7 bases at J, with 14 bases in the middle. This CDR3 has 14 amino acids. The CDR3 bases are TGTGCCAGCAGTTCGGCCCATGACTGGAATGAGCAGTTCTTC. Amino acid sequence: CASSSAHDWNEQFF.

This clone was counted once. The chain combines TRBV9 with TRBJ2-5, with 7 bases matching TRBD1. After removal of 3 bases from V and 1 base from J, the junction contained 6 bases not matched to a gene. CDR1 is SGDLS and CDR2 is YYNGEE in the germline V gene. CDR3 length: 15 residues. CDR3 residues: CASSASGTVQETQYF. CDR3 bases: TGTGCCAGCAGCGCCTCCGGGACAGTCCAAGAGACCCAGTACTTC.

The chain carries TRBV9 and TRBJ2-3; TRBD2 matches at 9 bases. Trimming took 0 bases from V and 3 from J; bases not matched to a gene: 8. Per the germline V gene, CDR1 is SGDLS and CDR2 is YYNGEE. This CDR3 is built from 17 residues. The CDR3 coding sequence is TGTGCCAGCAGCGTAGCTTTGGCGGGGGGGCTGACAGATACGCAGTATTTT. This sequence encodes CASSVALAGGLTDTQYF.

The chain employs TRBV4-3 and TRBJ2-6; unclear D gene. Germline V gives CDR1 LGHNA, CDR2 YSLEER. This CDR3 spans 18 amino acids. V lost 0 bases to trimming and J lost 4 bases, with 16 bases between them. In DNA form, the CDR3 reads TGCGCCAGCAGCCAAGACCTCGGTCCCCCCCTCGGGGCCAACGTCCTGACTTTC. It specifies CASSQDLGPPLGANVLTF.